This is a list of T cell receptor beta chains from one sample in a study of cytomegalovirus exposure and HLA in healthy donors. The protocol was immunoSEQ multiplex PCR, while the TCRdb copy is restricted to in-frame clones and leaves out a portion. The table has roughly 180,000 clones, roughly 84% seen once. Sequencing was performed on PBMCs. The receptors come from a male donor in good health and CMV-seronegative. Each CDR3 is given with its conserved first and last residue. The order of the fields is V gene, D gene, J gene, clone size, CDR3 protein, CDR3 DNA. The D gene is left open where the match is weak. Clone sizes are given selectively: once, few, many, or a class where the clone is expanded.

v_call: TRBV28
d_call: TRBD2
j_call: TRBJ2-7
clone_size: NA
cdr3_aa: CASSLSGYGTSHEQYF
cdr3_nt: TGTGCCAGCAGTTTATCGGGTTACGGGACTAGCCACGAGCAGTACTTC

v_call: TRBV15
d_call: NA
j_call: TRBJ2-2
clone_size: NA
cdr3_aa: CATSRGHGELFF
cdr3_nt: TGTGCCACCAGCAGGGGCCACGGGGAGCTGTTTTTT

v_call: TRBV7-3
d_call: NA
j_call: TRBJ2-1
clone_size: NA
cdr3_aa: CASSPWPGTYNEQFF
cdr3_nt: TGTGCCAGCAGCCCCTGGCCGGGAACCTACAATGAGCAGTTCTTC

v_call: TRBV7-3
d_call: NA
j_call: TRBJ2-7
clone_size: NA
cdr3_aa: CASSPTGKDEQYF
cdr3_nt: TGTGCCAGCAGCCCTACAGGGAAGGACGAGCAGTACTTC

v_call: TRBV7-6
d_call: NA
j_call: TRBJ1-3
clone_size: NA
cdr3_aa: CASSSQTGISGNTIYF
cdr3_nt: TGTGCCAGCAGCTCCCAGACAGGAATCTCTGGAAACACCATATATTTT

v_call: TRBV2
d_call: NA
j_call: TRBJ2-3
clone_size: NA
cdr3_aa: CASSVDRGKTDTQYF
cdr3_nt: TGTGCCAGCAGTGTGGATAGGGGGAAAACAGATACGCAGTATTTT

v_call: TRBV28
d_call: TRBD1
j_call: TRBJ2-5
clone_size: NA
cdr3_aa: CASSFPSGTGGEETQYF
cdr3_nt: TGTGCCAGCAGTTTCCCCTCCGGGACAGGGGGCGAAGAGACCCAGTACTTC

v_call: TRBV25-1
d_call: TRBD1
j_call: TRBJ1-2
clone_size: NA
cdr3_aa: CASGDRGWGNYGYTF
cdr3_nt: TGTGCCAGTGGGGACAGAGGATGGGGTAACTATGGCTACACCTTC

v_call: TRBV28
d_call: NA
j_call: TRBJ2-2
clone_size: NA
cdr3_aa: CASSLLYTGELFF
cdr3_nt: TGTGCCAGCAGTCTACTATACACCGGGGAGCTGTTTTTT

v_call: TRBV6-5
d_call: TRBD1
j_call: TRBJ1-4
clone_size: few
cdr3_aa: CASSGTGGGEKLFF
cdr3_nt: TGTGCCAGCAGCGGAACAGGGGGCGGTGAAAAACTGTTTTTT

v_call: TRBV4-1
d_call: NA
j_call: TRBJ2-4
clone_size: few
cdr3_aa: CASSQVPGLAKNIQYF
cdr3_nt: TGCGCCAGCAGCCAAGTGCCGGGATTAGCCAAAAACATTCAGTACTTC

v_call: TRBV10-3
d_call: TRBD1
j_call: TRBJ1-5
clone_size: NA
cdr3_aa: CAIGGQGGNQPQHF
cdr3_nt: TGTGCCATCGGGGGACAGGGTGGTAATCAGCCCCAGCATTTT

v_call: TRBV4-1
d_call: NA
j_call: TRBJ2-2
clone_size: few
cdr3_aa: CASSQGLVTGELFF
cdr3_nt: TGCGCCAGCAGCCAAGGATTAGTCACCGGGGAGCTGTTTTTT

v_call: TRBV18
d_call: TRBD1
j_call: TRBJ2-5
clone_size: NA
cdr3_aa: CASSLDRAETQYF
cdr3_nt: TGTGCCAGCTCACTTGACAGGGCGGAGACCCAGTACTTC

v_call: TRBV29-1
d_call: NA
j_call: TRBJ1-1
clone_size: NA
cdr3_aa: CSSLRGFGAEAFF
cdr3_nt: TGCAGCTCTTTGAGGGGGTTTGGCGCTGAAGCTTTCTTT

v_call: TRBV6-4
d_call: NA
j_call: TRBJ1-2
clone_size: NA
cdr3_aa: CASSDRGGYGYTF
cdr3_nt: TGTGCCAGCAGTGACAGAGGTGGCTATGGCTACACCTTC

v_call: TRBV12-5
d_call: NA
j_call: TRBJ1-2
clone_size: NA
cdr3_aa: CASGGDTNYGYTF
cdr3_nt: TGTGCTAGTGGTGGGGACACTAACTATGGCTACACCTTC

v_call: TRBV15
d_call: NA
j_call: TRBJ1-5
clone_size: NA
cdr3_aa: CATSTQGKGNQPQHF
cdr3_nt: TGTGCCACCAGCACACAGGGAAAGGGCAATCAGCCCCAGCATTTT

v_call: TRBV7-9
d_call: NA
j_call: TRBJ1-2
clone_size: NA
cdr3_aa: CASSLLDGGSAYGYTF
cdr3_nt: TGTGCCAGCAGCTTACTCGACGGGGGTTCCGCCTATGGCTACACCTTC

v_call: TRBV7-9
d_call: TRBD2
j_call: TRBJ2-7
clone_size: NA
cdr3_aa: CASSPGTSGVTYEQYF
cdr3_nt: TGTGCCAGCAGCCCCGGGACTAGCGGGGTCACCTACGAGCAGTACTTC

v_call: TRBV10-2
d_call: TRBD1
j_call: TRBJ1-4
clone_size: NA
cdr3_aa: CASSERRDRENEKLFF
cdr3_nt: TGCGCCAGCAGTGAGCGAAGGGACAGGGAGAATGAAAAACTGTTTTTT

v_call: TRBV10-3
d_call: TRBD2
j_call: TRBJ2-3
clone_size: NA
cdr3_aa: CAITSVAGGGTQYF
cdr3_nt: TGTGCCATCACGTCGGTGGCGGGGGGGGGTACGCAGTATTTT

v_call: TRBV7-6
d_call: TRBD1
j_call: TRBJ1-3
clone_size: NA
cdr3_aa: CASSPDRASSGNTIYF
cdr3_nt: TGTGCCAGCAGTCCCGACAGGGCCAGCTCTGGAAACACCATATATTTT

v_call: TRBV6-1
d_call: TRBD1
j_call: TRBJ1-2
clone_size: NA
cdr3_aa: CASSSRAGGGGYTF
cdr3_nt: TGTGCCAGCAGTTCCCGGGCAGGGGGAGGTGGCTACACCTTC

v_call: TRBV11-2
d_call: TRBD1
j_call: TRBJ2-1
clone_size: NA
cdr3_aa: CASSRDSKINRQFF
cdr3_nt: TGTGCCAGCAGCCGGGACAGCAAGATCAATAGGCAGTTCTTC

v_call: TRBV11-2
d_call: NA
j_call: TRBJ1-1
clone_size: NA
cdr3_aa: CASSSSLEGRGAFF
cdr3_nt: TGTGCCAGCAGCTCCTCTTTGGAGGGGAGGGGAGCTTTCTTT

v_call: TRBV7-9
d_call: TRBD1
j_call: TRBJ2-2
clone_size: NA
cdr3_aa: CASSLAAGTGVSGELFF
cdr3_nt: TGTGCCAGCAGCTTAGCAGCCGGGACAGGGGTGTCCGGGGAGCTGTTTTTT

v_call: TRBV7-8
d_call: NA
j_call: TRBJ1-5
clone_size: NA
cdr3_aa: CASSFDRGGVRNQPQHF
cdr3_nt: TGTGCCAGCAGTTTTGACCGGGGTGGAGTCCGCAATCAGCCCCAGCATTTT

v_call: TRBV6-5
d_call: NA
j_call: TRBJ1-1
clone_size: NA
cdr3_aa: CASSYSSGLNTEAFF
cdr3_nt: TGTGCCAGCAGTTACTCGTCGGGGTTGAACACTGAAGCTTTCTTT

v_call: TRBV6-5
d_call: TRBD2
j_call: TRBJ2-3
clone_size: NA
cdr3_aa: CASSSDRGGVSDTQYF
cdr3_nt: TGTGCCAGCAGTTCCGACCGGGGGGGCGTCTCAGATACGCAGTATTTT

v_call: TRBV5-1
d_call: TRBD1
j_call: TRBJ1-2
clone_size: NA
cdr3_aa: CASSDQTGWVSGYTF
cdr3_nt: TGCGCCAGCAGCGACCAGACAGGGTGGGTCTCTGGCTACACCTTC